This entry concerns a single T cell receptor (beta chain). TCRdb independently ran MiXCR on the 5' RACE reads; one entry per CDR3 protein. The data show approximately 17,000 distinct CDR3 sequences, with 15% to 20% seen just once and 6.2% held by the top ten. The time point: blood at routine non-recurrence follow-up after resection. Sequencing was performed on whole RNA extracted from tumor and nontumor lung tissue, or from frozen PBMC, and the material was left unsorted. This specimen belongs to a study of spatial heterogeneity in lung cancer. Across the whole study: Where they were available, follow-up PBMC samples were sequenced, at a median of roughly two years after resection. Among detected sequences, beta-chain ones consistently exceeded alpha-chain ones in number.

The trim removed 2 bases at V and 7 bases at J, leaving 12 bases unmatched. Germline lookup yields CDR1 SGHRS and CDR2 YFSETQ. The CDR3 loop spans 16 amino acids. This TCR came from a male donor with early-stage non-small cell lung cancer. Sequencing used PBMCs, obtained at follow-up. J is TRBJ2-7 and V is TRBV5-1; 10 nucleotides line up with TRBD2. CDR3 DNA sequence: TGCGCCAGCAGCTTATACGGAAGCGGGGGGGCCTGGGAGCAGTACTTC. Translated: CASSLYGSGGAWEQYF.